This T cell receptor beta chain was sequenced for a study of T-cell reconstitution after alpha-beta-depleted transplantation in children. A remark on this clonotype: A much larger clone lies one base from this, so it may be a read error.

TCRbeta library preparation incorporated unique molecular identifiers. TCRdb itself ran the PCR reads through MiXCR, one entry per CDR3 protein. The sample includes 440,000 or so distinct CDR3 sequences, about 40% of them seen just once. Germline loops: CDR1 SGDLS, CDR2 YYNGEE. The CDR3 sequence is 14 residues long. The sequence was collected from a girl aged 2-10 years with aplastic anemia, due to receive a stem cell transplant. This chain connects TRBV9 to TRBJ2-5, with a tentative D call TRBD1 (5 bases). The sample here was PBMCs, taken before TCRalphabeta/CD19-depleted stem cell transplant. For the CDR3, the DNA is TGTGCCAGCAGCGACGACAGATACCAAGAGACCCATTACTTC. It is translated as CASSDDRYQETHYF.